The sequence of this TCR beta chain was determined in a study of CD8+CD57+ T cells in acquired aplastic anemia. General study points: Patients and controls turned out to have twenty-nine CD8+ CDR3 sequences in common.

Per the germline V gene, CDR1 is SGHVS and CDR2 is FNYEAQ. Trimming took 2 bases from V and 0 from J, leaving 10 bases between them. CDR3 length: 16 residues. A word on this clonotype: Antigen specificity is unknown.

The study profiled TCR beta VDJ and CDR3 using genomic DNA as template. Each CDR3 protein is one row after TCRdb ran MiXCR on the reads. This table holds approximately 160,000 distinct CDR3 sequences, roughly 48% found once. V usage is TRBV7-6 and J usage is TRBJ2-2, with TRBD2 as a possible D gene (6 bases). The receptor comes from a human donor in good health. The sequenced material came from sorted CD4+, CD8+, or CD8+CD57+ T cells (not recorded which) from PBMCs. CDR3 nucleotide sequence: TGTGCCAGCAGCTTACAGGCGGGGACGAACACCGGGGAGCTGTTTTTT. It yields the protein CASSLQAGTNTGELFF.